The rows below give T cell receptor beta chains drawn from one sample of a study of shared clonotypes between healthy human individuals. Data came from immunoSEQ multiplex PCR; TCRdb stores just in-frame clones and leaves some out. The table has around 2,000,000 clones, around 96% seen once. Material for sequencing was naive CD8+ T cells sorted from blood. The receptors stem from a man aged 18 to 30 in good health. Both conserved end residues are part of each CDR3. Fields, in order: D gene, V gene, CDR3 protein. The D gene is left open where the match is weak.

NA,TRBV30,CAWDSQYEQYF
NA,TRBV4-3,CASSQDGGTNEKLFF
NA,TRBV30,CAWRGQAREKLFF
TRBD1,TRBV2,CASRGQTYGYTF
TRBD2,TRBV6-5,CASSYSPSGRGDIQYF
NA,TRBV28,CASIKKWYEQYF
TRBD1,TRBV14,CASSRGTGNYEQYF
NA,TRBV5-1,CASSEGSTGELFF
NA,TRBV9,CASSVRGDLHNTIYF
TRBD1,TRBV5-8,CASSHAGQGVQPQHF
NA,TRBV12-2,CASLVRSSNEKLFF
TRBD1,TRBV5-6,CASSPGQGGGYEQYF
NA,TRBV4-3,CASSLDSLQRDEQFF
NA,TRBV28,CASSLGGRSPLHF
NA,TRBV9,CASSVGGGGYEQYF
NA,TRBV12-1,CASSFRTYEQYF
NA,TRBV2,CASSLQLMNTEAFF
NA,TRBV4-3,CASSQDKGSSYEQYF
NA,TRBV29-1,CSVETGIGTNTGELFF
TRBD2,TRBV4-2,CASSQLGLENNEQFF
NA,TRBV6-6,CASSYSSSYEQYF
NA,TRBV4-1,CASSQGALGPLSTDTQYF
TRBD2,TRBV7-9,CASSRPGSGRDNEQFF
NA,TRBV10-3,CAISELSHYEQYF
NA,TRBV29-1,CSVEAYGQNYGYTF
NA,TRBV13,CASSLGLETRGYF
NA,TRBV30,CAGTNPTDTQYF
TRBD2,TRBV5-1,CASSISGAGTDTQYF
TRBD2,TRBV6-5,CASSYSAGGPNEQYF
NA,TRBV27,CASSFFLANSPLHF
TRBD2,TRBV30,CAWSEREGHEQYF
NA,TRBV14,CASSLPRFQEAQYF
NA,TRBV29-1,CSVWDIAVEKLFF
TRBD1,TRBV7-2,CASSPSNRGPIETQYF
NA,TRBV9,CASSWAGGNTDTQYF
TRBD1,TRBV5-8,CASSWGTGTEDEQFF
TRBD1,TRBV7-9,CASSPTGGHRHDYEQYF
TRBD1,TRBV10-1,CASSDLRGTGDNTDTQYF
NA,TRBV5-1,CASSLDLISPGDEQYF
NA,TRBV11-2,CASSSLLGEGKVKNIQYF
TRBD1,TRBV28,CASRRTGGLRGTGELFF
NA,TRBV29-1,CSTSPPGNTEAFF
NA,TRBV5-1,CASSLTPSTDTQYF
NA,TRBV27,CASSPLGTGELFF
TRBD1,TRBV6-1,CASSDRGNEQYF
TRBD2,TRBV4-1,CASSPLGGAGENIQYF
TRBD2,TRBV2,CASSFGTSGTHEQFF
NA,TRBV6-1,CASSLAFPGSYEQYF
NA,TRBV11-3,CASSLTEGEQYF
NA,TRBV9,CASSLGGSSYEQYF
TRBD2,TRBV19,CASSIQDGGYEQYF
NA,TRBV9,CASSHSIAGQAYEQYF
NA,TRBV7-9,CASSLAPNNEKLFF
NA,TRBV11-3,CASSPERGEQFF
NA,TRBV12-5,CASSGADGQAFF
NA,TRBV15,CATSRVTARDENIQYF
NA,TRBV7-9,CASSLGLSYGYTF
TRBD2,TRBV30,CAWSVLTSGTSYNEQFF